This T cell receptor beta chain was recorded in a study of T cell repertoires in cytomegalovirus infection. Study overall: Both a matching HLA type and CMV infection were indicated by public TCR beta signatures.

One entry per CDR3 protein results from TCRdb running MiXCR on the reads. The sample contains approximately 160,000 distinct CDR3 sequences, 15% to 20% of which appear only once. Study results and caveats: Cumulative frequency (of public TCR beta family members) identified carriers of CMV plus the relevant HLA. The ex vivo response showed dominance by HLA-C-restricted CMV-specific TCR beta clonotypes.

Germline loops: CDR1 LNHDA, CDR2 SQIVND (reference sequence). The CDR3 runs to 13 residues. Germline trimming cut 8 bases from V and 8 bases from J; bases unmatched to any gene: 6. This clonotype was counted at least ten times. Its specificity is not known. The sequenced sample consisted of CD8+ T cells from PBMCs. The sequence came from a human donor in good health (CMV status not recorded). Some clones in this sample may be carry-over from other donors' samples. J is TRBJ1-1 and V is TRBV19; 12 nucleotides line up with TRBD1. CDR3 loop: CASSGTGGAEAFF. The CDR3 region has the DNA TGTGCCAGTTCCGGGACAGGGGGCGCGGAAGCTTTCTTT.